The rows below give T cell receptor beta chains drawn from one sample of a study of B cell selection in AIRE deficiency. The assay was immunoSEQ multiplex PCR, and TCRdb's table has in-frame clones only and misses some. The table records about 26,000 clones, roughly 90% of them present only once. Sequenced sample: CD4+CD25+ Tregs sorted from PBMCs. The receptors here all came from a human donor in good health. Both conserved end residues are part of each CDR3. The order of the fields is D gene, J gene, clone size, V gene, CDR3 protein, CDR3 DNA. A D gene is named only where the DNA matches it firmly. Rows give clone size only sometimes, using once, few, many, or a class for an expanded clone.

-,TRBJ1-2,-,TRBV6-6,CASSPTNRGLYGYTF,TGTGCCAGCAGCCCGACAAATAGGGGCCTCTATGGCTACACCTTC
TRBD2,TRBJ2-6,-,TRBV5-1,CASSLAPAGGSSGANVLTF,TGCGCCAGCAGCTTGGCACCAGCGGGGGGCAGCTCTGGGGCCAACGTCCTGACTTTC
TRBD1,TRBJ2-1,once,TRBV6-5,CASSSGQGSYNEQFF,TGTGCCAGCAGTTCTGGACAGGGCTCCTACAATGAGCAGTTCTTC
-,TRBJ2-6,-,TRBV18,CASSPRPLSAGANVLTF,TGTGCCAGCTCACCCCGTCCCCTTTCGGCTGGGGCCAACGTCCTGACTTTC
TRBD2,TRBJ2-7,-,TRBV5-1,CASSLLAGGPYEQYF,TGCGCCAGCAGCTTGTTAGCGGGGGGACCCTACGAGCAGTACTTC
TRBD1,TRBJ1-1,-,TRBV11-2,CASSFRTGSEAFF,TGTGCCAGCAGCTTCCGGACAGGGTCTGAAGCTTTCTTT
-,TRBJ2-3,-,TRBV9,CASSLRRSTDTQYF,TGTGCCAGCAGCCTAAGGCGATCCACAGATACGCAGTATTTT
TRBD2,TRBJ2-3,once,TRBV12-5,CASGGGVSDTQYF,TGTGCCTCCGGTGGGGGGGTATCAGATACGCAGTATTTT
-,TRBJ2-1,-,TRBV7-9,CASSLLPAVAFF,TGTGCCAGCAGCTTACTCCCAGCGGTAGCGTTCTTC
-,TRBJ1-5,few,TRBV19,CASSKPTQPQHF,TGTGCCAGCAGTAAGCCCACTCAGCCCCAGCATTTT
-,TRBJ2-2,-,TRBV5-1,CASSLNGYSNTGELFF,TGCGCCAGCAGCTTGAATGGTTATTCGAACACCGGGGAGCTGTTTTTT
TRBD1,TRBJ1-2,-,TRBV2,CASTEEGGFEGYTF,TGTGCCAGCACCGAAGAAGGGGGCTTTGAGGGCTACACCTTC
-,TRBJ1-5,-,TRBV28,CASSLYSNQPQHF,TGTGCCAGCAGTTTATATAGCAATCAGCCCCAGCATTTT
-,TRBJ2-5,once,TRBV7-8,CASSSTPQETQYF,TGTGCCAGCAGCTCGACCCCCCAAGAGACCCAGTACTTC
TRBD1,TRBJ1-2,-,TRBV7-8,CASSWTGRNNYGYTF,TGTGCCAGCAGCTGGACAGGACGTAATAACTATGGCTACACCTTC
-,TRBJ2-7,-,TRBV10-2,CASYSQSYEQYF,TGCGCCAGCTACTCACAATCCTACGAGCAGTACTTC
-,TRBJ1-1,-,TRBV18,CASSPLLGVMNTEAFF,TGTGCCAGCTCACCGTTGCTGGGGGTGATGAACACTGAAGCTTTCTTT
-,TRBJ1-1,-,TRBV29-1,CSVGESRWFGAFF,TGCAGCGTTGGAGAAAGTCGCTGGTTTGGAGCTTTCTTT
-,TRBJ2-5,-,TRBV10-3,CAISLGQGETQYF,TGTGCCATCAGCTTGGGGCAGGGGGAGACCCAGTACTTC
-,TRBJ2-7,-,TRBV14,CASSQVITASYEQYF,TGTGCCAGCAGCCAAGTTATAACGGCTTCCTACGAGCAGTACTTC
-,TRBJ1-3,-,TRBV9,CASSPRTGTLSGNTIYF,TGTGCCAGCAGCCCCCGAACCGGGACACTCTCTGGAAACACCATATATTTT
TRBD1,TRBJ1-1,few,TRBV2,CASSVRGPGTEAFF,TGTGCCAGCAGTGTCAGGGGGCCGGGCACTGAAGCTTTCTTT
TRBD1,TRBJ2-2,-,TRBV10-1,CASSSSGTVPGELFF,TGCGCCAGCAGTTCCTCCGGGACAGTTCCCGGGGAGCTGTTTTTT
TRBD1,TRBJ1-6,-,TRBV7-9,CASSFLLTGGRNSPLHF,TGTGCCAGCAGCTTCCTTTTGACAGGGGGCCGTAATTCACCCCTCCACTTT
-,TRBJ1-1,-,TRBV11-2,CASSSRRYMNTEAFF,TGTGCCAGCAGCTCCCGACGTTACATGAACACTGAAGCTTTCTTT
TRBD2,TRBJ2-2,-,TRBV2,CASRGLAAKNTGELFF,TGTGCCAGCAGGGGACTAGCGGCTAAGAACACCGGGGAGCTGTTTTTT
-,TRBJ2-5,-,TRBV7-7,CASSLGPEETQYF,TGTGCCAGCAGCTTAGGACCGGAAGAGACCCAGTACTTC
-,TRBJ1-6,-,TRBV15,CATSRAGAVYNSPLHF,TGTGCCACCAGCAGAGCTGGGGCCGTCTATAATTCACCCCTCCACTTT
-,TRBJ1-5,-,TRBV10-3,CAIRGALNQPQHF,TGTGCCATCAGGGGGGCGCTTAATCAGCCCCAGCATTTT
TRBD1,TRBJ2-1,-,TRBV5-1,CASSLGDRGAYNEQFF,TGCGCCAGCAGCTTAGGGGACAGGGGGGCCTACAATGAGCAGTTCTTC
TRBD1,TRBJ1-5,-,TRBV28,CAGSGGTGAGGDQPQHF,TGTGCCGGATCTGGGGGAACGGGAGCAGGGGGAGATCAGCCCCAGCATTTT
-,TRBJ1-5,-,TRBV23-1,CASSQLGESNQPQHF,TGCGCCAGCAGTCAATTAGGGGAAAGCAATCAGCCCCAGCATTTT
-,TRBJ2-5,-,TRBV19,CASSTQETQYF,TGTGCCAGTAGTACCCAAGAGACCCAGTACTTC
-,TRBJ1-5,-,TRBV11-3,CASSLAPNQPQHF,TGTGCCAGCAGCTTAGCACCGAATCAGCCCCAGCATTTT
-,TRBJ2-7,-,TRBV7-2,CASSLVAGQSYEQYF,TGTGCCAGCAGCTTAGTAGCCGGACAGTCCTACGAGCAGTACTTC
-,TRBJ1-2,-,TRBV5-1,CASSATWGSSSYTF,TGCGCCAGCAGCGCAACCTGGGGATCAAGTAGCTACACCTTC
-,TRBJ2-2,-,TRBV18,CASSPQSTGELFF,TGTGCCAGCTCACCACAGTCCACCGGGGAGCTGTTTTTT
-,TRBJ2-7,-,TRBV11-1,CASSLAGISYEQYF,TGTGCCAGCAGCTTAGCGGGGATTTCCTACGAGCAGTACTTC
-,TRBJ1-2,-,TRBV19,CASSFPNYGYTF,TGTGCCAGTAGCTTTCCAAACTATGGCTACACCTTC
-,TRBJ1-1,-,TRBV10-3,CAISGAGVGEAFF,TGTGCCATCAGTGGAGCAGGGGTTGGGGAAGCTTTCTTT
TRBD2,TRBJ2-3,-,TRBV27,CASSISGGITDTQYF,TGTGCCAGCTCGATTAGCGGGGGGATCACAGATACGCAGTATTTT
TRBD1,TRBJ1-4,-,TRBV6-5,CASSPQGASGKLFF,TGTGCCAGCAGTCCACAGGGGGCGAGTGGAAAACTGTTTTTT
TRBD1,TRBJ1-3,-,TRBV30,CAWSVSGGGNTIYF,TGTGCCTGGAGTGTCTCAGGGGGTGGAAACACCATATATTTT
-,TRBJ2-7,-,TRBV18,CASSRGGTASSYEQYF,TGTGCCAGCTCACGCGGGGGGACAGCGAGCTCCTACGAGCAGTACTTC
-,TRBJ2-7,-,TRBV19,CASSPPGGAYEQYF,TGTGCCAGTAGTCCTCCAGGGGGGGCCTACGAGCAGTACTTC
TRBD2,TRBJ2-1,-,TRBV19,CASSTRTSGGSDEQFF,TGTGCCAGTAGTACTCGGACTAGCGGGGGTTCAGATGAGCAGTTCTTC
TRBD1,TRBJ1-4,-,TRBV28,CASSRTGGGEKLFF,TGTGCCAGCAGTAGGACAGGGGGCGGTGAAAAACTGTTTTTT
TRBD2,TRBJ2-1,-,TRBV5-1,CASSLSGGLAGNNEQFF,TGCGCCAGCAGCTTGAGTGGTGGCCTAGCGGGGAACAATGAGCAGTTCTTC
-,TRBJ1-5,-,TRBV29-1,CSVGPGQGAQHF,TGCAGCGTTGGCCCTGGACAAGGCGCCCAGCATTTT
-,TRBJ1-2,-,TRBV2,CASSEDRGAYGYTF,TGTGCCAGCAGTGAGGACAGAGGAGCTTATGGCTACACCTTC
TRBD1,TRBJ1-3,-,TRBV18,CASSPLGQGAAGNTIYF,TGTGCCAGCTCACCACTAGGCCAGGGGGCTGCTGGAAACACCATATATTTT
TRBD2,TRBJ2-3,-,TRBV7-2,CASSWTSGTDTQYF,TGTGCCAGCAGCTGGACTAGCGGCACAGATACGCAGTATTTT
-,TRBJ1-2,-,TRBV11-2,CASSLDPEGNGYTF,TGTGCCAGCAGCTTAGATCCGGAAGGGAATGGCTACACCTTC
TRBD1,TRBJ2-2,-,TRBV19,CASSIPTGKGTGELFF,TGTGCCAGTAGTATACCGACAGGGAAGGGCACCGGGGAGCTGTTTTTT
-,TRBJ2-7,-,TRBV11-2,CASTLTGNEQYF,TGTGCCAGCACCCTCACTGGGAACGAGCAGTACTTC